This T cell receptor beta chain was identified during a study of T-cell memory formation after mild COVID-19. TCRdb re-derived calls from the 5' RACE reads in MiXCR, one entry per CDR3 protein. The table has roughly 99,000 distinct CDR3 sequences, 13% to 15% seen once. The CDR3 has 15 amino acids. V was clipped by 3 bases and J by 8 bases, with 22 bases between them. Germline CDR1 and CDR2: GTSNPN and SVGIG (reference sequence). Material: PBMCs or a T cell subset sorted from them (not recorded which). This chain uses TRBV30 with TRBJ1-2; D remains unclear. The TCR originated in a man aged 18 to 35 who had mild COVID-19 (a few samples of this study predate the infection). Cell type and time point are not known. The DNA for the CDR3 is TGTGCCTGGAGCCAAGGAGACCTCATGTATTGGGGCTACACCTTC. It yields the protein CAWSQGDLMYWGYTF.